These T cell receptor beta chains were read from a single sample in a study of metastatic and nonmetastatic thyroid tumors. TCRdb re-called the PCR reads via MiXCR. The sample has around 19,000 clones, over 30% seen once. What was sequenced was blood. The origin of the receptors is a female donor with papillary thyroid cancer or a benign thyroid nodule (not recorded which). Some clones in this sample may be carry-over from other donors' samples. Each CDR3 is given without its conserved first and last residue. Each record gives: J gene, V gene, clone size, CDR3 protein. The listing skips clone size in some rows; elsewhere it reads once, few, many or a size class.

J gene: TRBJ2-7
V gene: TRBV6-1
clone size: few
CDR3 protein: ASRGTGGRQGLFEQY

J gene: TRBJ2-1
V gene: TRBV4-1
clone size: once
CDR3 protein: ASSPGPGSSYNEQF

J gene: TRBJ2-7
V gene: TRBV6-1
clone size: few
CDR3 protein: ASRPFGTGRNEQY

J gene: TRBJ2-7
V gene: TRBV19
clone size: medium-sized
CDR3 protein: ASSISLWGEQY

J gene: TRBJ2-7
V gene: TRBV4-3
clone size: .
CDR3 protein: ASSQDWGGTYEQY

J gene: TRBJ1-1
V gene: TRBV5-1
clone size: many
CDR3 protein: ASSRDRGESEAF

J gene: TRBJ2-3
V gene: TRBV9
clone size: many
CDR3 protein: ASSVAAGGPDTQY

J gene: TRBJ1-6
V gene: TRBV7-6
clone size: many
CDR3 protein: ASSLEGDSSPLH

J gene: TRBJ1-1
V gene: TRBV6-1
clone size: medium-sized
CDR3 protein: ASYFGAGRTEAF

J gene: TRBJ2-3
V gene: TRBV7-2
clone size: many
CDR3 protein: ASSPDRATDTQY

J gene: TRBJ2-1
V gene: TRBV20-1
clone size: .
CDR3 protein: SARVNWRYYNEQF

J gene: TRBJ2-7
V gene: TRBV5-1
clone size: .
CDR3 protein: ASRTGAHEQY

J gene: TRBJ2-7
V gene: TRBV29-1
clone size: many
CDR3 protein: SVGPRFGEQY

J gene: TRBJ1-2
V gene: TRBV18
clone size: .
CDR3 protein: ASSPAAGNGYT

J gene: TRBJ1-5
V gene: TRBV6-1
clone size: .
CDR3 protein: ASSEASWSVNQPQH

J gene: TRBJ1-6
V gene: TRBV6-5
clone size: few
CDR3 protein: ASSYSPGRDEHY

J gene: TRBJ1-1
V gene: TRBV14
clone size: many
CDR3 protein: ASSQASAGLAF

J gene: TRBJ2-7
V gene: TRBV24-1
clone size: few
CDR3 protein: ATPYKGLSYEQY

J gene: TRBJ2-1
V gene: TRBV7-9
clone size: .
CDR3 protein: ASSLGLGNNEQF

J gene: TRBJ2-2
V gene: TRBV30
clone size: many
CDR3 protein: AWSLGAGELF

J gene: TRBJ1-6
V gene: TRBV4-1
clone size: .
CDR3 protein: ASSRIQSPLH

J gene: TRBJ2-7
V gene: TRBV28
clone size: few
CDR3 protein: ASGYEQY

J gene: TRBJ2-3
V gene: TRBV9
clone size: many
CDR3 protein: ASSVEDVTDTQY

J gene: TRBJ2-7
V gene: TRBV5-4
clone size: .
CDR3 protein: ASSLDRGLSYEQY

J gene: TRBJ2-7
V gene: TRBV27
clone size: medium-sized
CDR3 protein: ASSTVAGAGYEQY

J gene: TRBJ2-2
V gene: TRBV3-1
clone size: many
CDR3 protein: ASSLQTQLELF

J gene: TRBJ1-6
V gene: TRBV6-1
clone size: few
CDR3 protein: ASSANTGAPANSPLH

J gene: TRBJ2-1
V gene: TRBV6-1
clone size: few
CDR3 protein: ATGLAGPNEQF

J gene: TRBJ2-3
V gene: TRBV12-3/TRBV12-4
clone size: many
CDR3 protein: ASTRPGYESDTQY

J gene: TRBJ1-5
V gene: TRBV18
clone size: .
CDR3 protein: ASSPPGVQGNQPQH

J gene: TRBJ1-1
V gene: TRBV19
clone size: once
CDR3 protein: ASSPVRGDWNTEAF

J gene: TRBJ1-2
V gene: TRBV2
clone size: medium-sized
CDR3 protein: ASSFRGLDYGYT

J gene: TRBJ2-1
V gene: TRBV7-2
clone size: many
CDR3 protein: ASSLGGINEQF

J gene: TRBJ1-6
V gene: TRBV28
clone size: .
CDR3 protein: ASSFFSNSPLH

J gene: TRBJ2-5
V gene: TRBV20-1
clone size: many
CDR3 protein: SADPGTGEETQY

J gene: TRBJ1-1
V gene: TRBV5-1
clone size: .
CDR3 protein: ASSLEGQETNTEAF

J gene: TRBJ1-1
V gene: TRBV5-5
clone size: many
CDR3 protein: ASSLGGAGVTEAF

J gene: TRBJ2-1
V gene: TRBV7-7
clone size: .
CDR3 protein: ASSLGGTAYNEQF

J gene: TRBJ2-1
V gene: TRBV10-3
clone size: medium-sized
CDR3 protein: AISESTVAGGGEQF

J gene: TRBJ1-1
V gene: TRBV5-1
clone size: medium-sized
CDR3 protein: ASSRGQELNTEAF

J gene: TRBJ2-7
V gene: TRBV27
clone size: many
CDR3 protein: ASSLSEGMRLYEQY

J gene: TRBJ2-7
V gene: TRBV20-1
clone size: .
CDR3 protein: SAQSQTGEQY

J gene: TRBJ1-5
V gene: TRBV6-1
clone size: few
CDR3 protein: ASSEQGSGQPQH

J gene: TRBJ1-6
V gene: TRBV30
clone size: .
CDR3 protein: AWTATGSSYNSPLH

J gene: TRBJ2-2
V gene: TRBV7-9
clone size: .
CDR3 protein: ASSFGTGDLF

J gene: TRBJ1-1
V gene: TRBV30
clone size: .
CDR3 protein: AWSRHRNTEAF

J gene: TRBJ1-5
V gene: TRBV6-2/TRBV6-3
clone size: medium-sized
CDR3 protein: ASSYPWTRINQPQH

J gene: TRBJ1-3
V gene: TRBV6-1
clone size: few
CDR3 protein: ASRDSPGISGNTIY

J gene: TRBJ2-3
V gene: TRBV7-9
clone size: .
CDR3 protein: ASSLVGHTDTQY

J gene: TRBJ1-2
V gene: TRBV19
clone size: .
CDR3 protein: ASSIDRGSYGYT

J gene: TRBJ2-7
V gene: TRBV6-2/TRBV6-3
clone size: medium-sized
CDR3 protein: ASSYLRQGAYEQY

J gene: TRBJ2-3
V gene: TRBV7-9
clone size: .
CDR3 protein: ASSLGGWGDTQY